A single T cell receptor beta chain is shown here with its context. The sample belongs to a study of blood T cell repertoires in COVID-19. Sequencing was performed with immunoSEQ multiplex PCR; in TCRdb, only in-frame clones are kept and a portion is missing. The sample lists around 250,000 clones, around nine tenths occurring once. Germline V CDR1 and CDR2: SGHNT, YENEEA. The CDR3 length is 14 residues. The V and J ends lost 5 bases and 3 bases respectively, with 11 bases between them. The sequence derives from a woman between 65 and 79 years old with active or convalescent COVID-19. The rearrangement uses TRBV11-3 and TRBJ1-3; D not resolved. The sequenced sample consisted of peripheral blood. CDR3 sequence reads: CASSISGGGNTIYF. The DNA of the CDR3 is TGTGCCAGCAGCATCTCAGGAGGTGGAAACACCATATATTTT.